The rows below give T cell receptor beta chains drawn from one sample of a study of T cell changes during pregnancy in multiple sclerosis. TCRdb's table, derived via immunoSEQ multiplex PCR, lists solely in-frame clones and lacks some. This sample has fewer than 60,000 clones, with around 93% found just once. This sample comprised peripheral blood, obtained after pregnancy. These receptors all come from a female donor in good health, enrolled as a control in a pregnancy study. Each CDR3 is given with its conserved first and last residue. D genes are given only for firm matches. Clone sizes are given selectively: once, few, many, or a class where the clone is expanded.

clone size	CDR3 length	V gene	J gene	D gene	CDR3 protein	CDR3 DNA
once	16	TRBV4-1	TRBJ2-1	TRBD1	CASSQEGTGVNNEQFF	TGCGCCAGCAGCCAAGAGGGGACAGGGGTAAACAATGAGCAGTTCTTC
-	14	TRBV7-2	TRBJ2-7	-	CASSLARDIYEQYF	TGTGCCAGCAGTTTAGCCCGGGACATTTACGAGCAGTACTTC
-	14	TRBV5-1	TRBJ2-1	-	CASSLGQPRSEQFF	TGCGCCAGCAGCTTGGGACAGCCGAGGAGTGAGCAGTTCTTC
-	14	TRBV6-6	TRBJ2-1	-	CASNQAGLRGEQFF	TGTGCCAGCAACCAAGCGGGCCTGAGGGGTGAGCAGTTCTTC
-	11	TRBV6-6	TRBJ2-5	-	CASVSGETQYF	TGTGCCAGCGTATCCGGGGAGACCCAGTACTTC
once	14	TRBV6-5	TRBJ2-1	TRBD2	CASSLKGLAIEQFF	TGTGCCAGCAGTTTGAAGGGACTAGCTATCGAGCAGTTCTTC
once	13	TRBV5-5	TRBJ2-1	TRBD1	CASSSPGQGVLVF	TGTGCCAGCAGCTCGCCGGGACAGGGGGTTCTCGTCTTC
-	15	TRBV18	TRBJ1-5	-	CASSQTPAGYQPQHF	TGTGCCAGCTCACAAACCCCGGCGGGCTATCAGCCCCAGCATTTT
-	16	TRBV28	TRBJ2-5	TRBD2	CASSSGLAGYQETQYF	TGTGCCAGCAGTTCGGGACTAGCGGGCTACCAAGAGACCCAGTACTTC
few	12	TRBV30	TRBJ1-1	-	CAWRLGQTEAFF	TGTGCCTGGCGACTGGGACAAACTGAAGCTTTCTTT
-	14	TRBV6-5	TRBJ1-5	-	CASSPFWEDQPQHF	TGTGCCAGCAGTCCTTTTTGGGAGGATCAGCCCCAGCATTTT
-	15	TRBV7-9	TRBJ1-2	TRBD1	CASRGRRQGTEGYTF	TGTGCCAGCAGGGGCAGGCGACAGGGTACGGAAGGCTACACCTTC
-	13	TRBV2	TRBJ1-3	TRBD1	CASPERGQNTIYF	TGTGCCAGCCCGGAAAGGGGGCAAAACACCATATATTTT
once	16	TRBV28	TRBJ1-5	-	CASSLPGLLSNQPQHF	TGTGCCAGCAGCCTCCCGGGACTTCTTAGCAATCAGCCCCAGCATTTT
-	14	TRBV5-1	TRBJ1-6	-	CASSLEKPGSPLHF	TGCGCCAGCAGCTTGGAGAAACCAGGTTCACCCCTCCACTTT
-	16	TRBV19	TRBJ1-1	TRBD1	CASSITQGAMNTEAFF	TGTGCCAGTAGTATTACACAGGGGGCTATGAACACTGAAGCTTTCTTT
once	12	TRBV12-5	TRBJ1-1	-	CASGLADTEAFF	TGTGCTAGTGGTTTGGCAGACACTGAAGCTTTCTTT
-	15	TRBV29-1	TRBJ2-4	-	CSVPSDSLAKNIQYF	TGCAGCGTTCCATCGGACAGCCTAGCCAAAAACATTCAGTACTTC
-	17	TRBV12-5	TRBJ2-7	TRBD2	CASGSTSAGDSFYEQYF	TGTGCTAGTGGTTCTACTTCCGCGGGGGATTCATTCTACGAGCAGTACTTC
-	16	TRBV27	TRBJ2-7	TRBD1	CASSFSGQVPSYEQYF	TGTGCCAGCAGTTTTTCCGGACAGGTACCATCCTACGAGCAGTACTTC
-	12	TRBV29-1	TRBJ1-1	-	CSAYGGNTEAFF	TGCAGCGCCTATGGAGGGAACACTGAAGCTTTCTTT
-	14	TRBV7-2	TRBJ2-7	TRBD1	CASSLMQGAYEQYF	TGTGCCAGCAGCTTAATGCAGGGGGCCTACGAGCAGTACTTC
-	13	TRBV10-3	TRBJ2-1	TRBD1	CAISRGQGNEQFF	TGTGCCATCAGCCGAGGACAGGGGAATGAGCAGTTCTTC
-	16	TRBV4-3	TRBJ2-3	TRBD2	CASSQDNSGRADTQYF	TGCGCCAGCAGCCAAGATAATAGCGGGAGGGCAGATACGCAGTATTTT
-	14	TRBV19	TRBJ1-1	-	CASSIVRMNTEAFF	TGTGCCAGTAGTATAGTGAGAATGAACACTGAAGCTTTCTTT
-	18	TRBV7-9	TRBJ2-1	TRBD2	CASSLDLAGDYSYNEQFF	TGTGCCAGCAGCTTAGACCTAGCGGGAGATTACTCCTACAATGAGCAGTTCTTC
-	14	TRBV5-1	TRBJ2-7	-	CASSQGGGSLEQYF	TGCGCCAGCAGCCAAGGGGGGGGAAGCCTCGAGCAGTACTTC
-	14	TRBV27	TRBJ2-1	TRBD2	CASSSGLAGYEQFF	TGTGCCAGCAGTTCAGGACTAGCGGGATATGAGCAGTTCTTC
-	11	TRBV7-9	TRBJ1-2	-	CASSSTDGYTF	TGTGCCAGCAGCTCGACTGACGGCTACACCTTC
few	16	TRBV19	TRBJ2-7	TRBD1	CASSRTGASFSYEQYF	TGTGCCAGTAGTCGGACAGGGGCGTCCTTCTCCTACGAGCAGTACTTC
-	19	TRBV4-1	TRBJ2-5	TRBD1	CASSQEPPTGGLSQETQYF	TGCGCCAGCAGCCAAGAACCTCCGACAGGGGGACTGAGCCAAGAGACCCAGTACTTC
-	17	TRBV9	TRBJ1-1	TRBD1	CASSVGPDRGLVTEAFF	TGTGCCAGCAGCGTAGGCCCGGACAGGGGGCTGGTTACTGAAGCTTTCTTT
-	14	TRBV19	TRBJ1-2	-	CASSARRYNYGYTF	TGTGCCAGTAGCGCCAGGAGGTATAACTATGGCTACACCTTC
-	17	TRBV9	TRBJ1-6	TRBD1	CASSPRGAGTGLSPLHF	TGTGCCAGCAGCCCACGAGGAGCCGGGACAGGGTTATCACCCCTCCACTTT
-	15	TRBV9	TRBJ2-2	-	CASSVDLRYTGELFF	TGTGCCAGCAGCGTAGACCTGAGGTACACCGGGGAGCTGTTTTTT
-	15	TRBV5-1	TRBJ2-1	TRBD2	CASTSVPTSANEQFF	TGCGCCAGCACGTCTGTGCCGACTAGCGCGAATGAGCAGTTCTTC
-	12	TRBV10-3	TRBJ1-1	-	CAIGREKYEAFF	TGTGCCATCGGTCGGGAAAAATATGAAGCTTTCTTT
once	13	TRBV19	TRBJ2-3	-	CASRGVSTDTQYF	TGTGCCAGTAGAGGAGTTTCCACAGATACGCAGTATTTT
-	17	TRBV12-5	TRBJ2-7	TRBD1	CASGLVLSAGQGNEQYF	TGTGCTAGTGGTTTGGTATTGAGCGCGGGACAGGGAAATGAGCAGTACTTC
-	11	TRBV6-4	TRBJ1-5	-	CASSDEQPQHF	TGTGCCAGCAGTGACGAGCAGCCCCAGCATTTT
-	13	TRBV7-2	TRBJ2-5	TRBD2	CASSFSGGETQYF	TGTGCCAGCAGCTTCAGCGGGGGAGAGACCCAGTACTTC